This T cell receptor beta chain was obtained from a study of OX40 agonist ivuxolimab in advanced cancers. Overall study context: In this trial design, patients received ivuxolimab intravenously at 0.01 to 10 mg/kg every 2 weeks.

The CDR3 is 16 amino acids. Germline CDR1 and CDR2: KGHSH and LQKENI. V was cut by 1 base and J by 5 bases, with 15 bases left in between. Sequencing used immunoSEQ multiplex PCR; TCRdb keeps in-frame clones, though not all of them. The sample lists roughly 67,000 clones; about 88% were seen once. Study conclusions and caveats: The study found that CD8+ T cells averaged more expanded clones than CD4+.

Comment on this clone: Its specificity is unknown.

J is TRBJ1-5 and V is TRBV18; D is unresolved. The sample in question was CD4+ or CD8+ T cells sorted from blood, obtained in a trial of the OX40 agonist ivuxolimab. The sequence derives from an adult with an advanced solid tumor such as melanoma, head and neck, liver or kidney cancer. Written as DNA, the CDR3 is TGTGCCAGCTCACCACTTCCGTTTCTTTCGTATCAGCCCCAGCATTTT. It specifies CASSPLPFLSYQPQHF.